The 20 T cell receptor beta chains given below trace back to one sample, sequenced in a study of blood T cell repertoires in COVID-19. The assay was immunoSEQ multiplex PCR, and TCRdb's table has in-frame clones only and misses some. The repertoire holds about 280,000 clones, 75% to 90% seen once, with roughly 2.2% in the top ten. Sequenced: peripheral blood. Source of these receptors: a man in his forties or fifties with acute or convalescent COVID-19.

V gene TRBV11-1 combines with J gene TRBJ1-1; 7 bases align to TRBD1. V dropped 5 bases and J dropped 1; count of bases not matched to a gene: 4. The germline gives CDR1 SGHAT, CDR2 FQDESV (reference sequence). The CDR3 is 14 amino acids. CDR3 region: CASSPRQGNTEAFF. In DNA form, the CDR3 reads TGTGCCAGCAGCCCTAGACAGGGGAACACTGAAGCTTTCTTT.

The CDR3, as DNA: TGCGCCAGCAAAGCCCAGGGCCCCTACAATGAGCAGTTCTTC. Translated: CASKAQGPYNEQFF. The genes are TRBV4-1 and TRBJ2-1, with a tentative D call TRBD1 (5 bases). This CDR3 has 14 amino acids. Germline CDR1 reads MGHRA; CDR2 reads YSYEKL. V was cut by 7 bases and J by 2 bases, with 12 bases left in between.

This rearrangement joins TRBV3-1 (or the pseudogene TRBV3-2) to TRBJ1-2, with D possibly being TRBD1 (6 bases). CDR3 length equals 15 residues. The germline CDR1 and CDR2 sequences are LGHDT and YNNKEL (reference sequence). Deletions cut 4 bases from V and 6 bases from J, with 18 bases between. The CDR3 DNA is TGTGCCAGCAGCCGAGACACAGGGACCGAGCATGGCTACACCTTC. Its protein is CASSRDTGTEHGYTF.

CDR3 amino acids: CASSIVGAETQYF. CDR3 DNA sequence: TGTGCCAGTAGTATTGTTGGGGCCGAGACCCAGTACTTC. This chain connects TRBV19 to TRBJ2-5, with D possibly being TRBD1 (5 bases). This CDR3 comprises 13 residues. Germline assignment: CDR1 LNHDA and CDR2 SQIVND (reference sequence). V dropped 3 bases and J dropped 5 bases, with 10 bases sitting between them.

This chain links TRBV6-5 with TRBJ2-4, with D possibly matching TRBD2 (7 bases). There are 13 residues in the CDR3. Trimming stripped 10 bases from V and 9 bases from J, with 19 bases between. Germline V gene lookup returns CDR1 MNHEY and CDR2 SVGAGI. DNA for the CDR3: TGTGCCACCTCTAGGGAGGGGGAGGGCATTCAGTACTTC. It yields the protein CATSREGEGIQYF.

This chain uses TRBV18 with TRBJ2-3, with TRBD2 matching over 8 bases. This CDR3 is 14 amino acids long. Germline trimming cut 3 bases from V and 1 base from J; bases unmatched to any gene: 0. Germline loops: CDR1 KGHSH, CDR2 LQKENI. CDR3 DNA: TGTGCCAGCTCACCCGGGGGGGGCACAGATACGCAGTATTTT. This sequence encodes CASSPGGGTDTQYF.

The chain couples TRBV7-8 to TRBJ2-7; 7 nucleotides line up with TRBD2. Unmatched junction bases numbered 11, after V lost 5 bases and J lost 4 bases. CDR1 and CDR2 (germline): SGHVS, FQNEAQ. The CDR3 runs to 15 residues. CDR3 coding DNA: TGTGCCAGCAGCCCGGGGGGAAGCTATGGATACGAGCAGTACTTC. Translation gives CASSPGGSYGYEQYF.

V usage is TRBV18 and J usage is TRBJ2-2; TRBD2 matches at 9 bases. Germline trimming cut 2 bases from V and 7 bases from J; bases unmatched to any gene: 2. CDR1 is KGHSH, CDR2 LQKENI, per germline. The CDR3 sequence is 14 residues long. The CDR3 is CASSPGLAIGELFF. The CDR3 DNA reads TGTGCCAGCTCACCAGGACTAGCGATCGGGGAGCTGTTTTTT.

Details on this clone: The identical CDR3 is also encoded by other nucleotide sequences in the sample. CDR3 in DNA: TGTGCCAGCAGCTGGGGACTGAAAGAGACCCAGTACTTC. Translating gives CASSWGLKETQYF. The chain has TRBV7-9 and TRBJ2-5; D possibly corresponds to TRBD2 (6 bases). The germline V gene encodes CDR1 SEHNR and CDR2 FQNEAQ (reference sequence). The CDR3 is made up of 13 amino acids. Trimming removed 4 bases from V and 3 bases from J, with 9 bases in between. The entire variable domain, with the rest obtained from reference TRBV7-9 and TRBJ2-5, is as follows: DTGVSQNPRHKITKRGQNVTFRCDPISEHNRLYWYRQTLGQGPEFLTYFQNEAQLEKSRLLSDRFSAERPKGSFSTLEIQRTEQGDSAMYLCASSWGLKETQYFGPGTRLLVL.

The chain carries TRBV6-5 and TRBJ1-6, with 11 nucleotides matching TRBD1. Germline CDR1 reads MNHEY; CDR2 reads SVGAGI. This CDR3 is 14 amino acids long. Germline trimming cut 6 bases from V and 9 bases from J; bases unmatched to any gene: 4. The CDR3: CASRGQGGSSPLHF. CDR3 bases: TGTGCCAGCAGGGGACAGGGGGGAAGTTCACCCCTCCACTTT.

The chain employs TRBV5-1 and TRBJ1-1; 7 bases line up with TRBD1. J lost 2 bases, V lost 5 bases, and 6 bases had no gene match. CDR1 and CDR2 (germline): SGHRS, YFSETQ. This CDR3 is built from 14 residues. The CDR3 is CASSTGTANTEAFF. The CDR3 coding sequence is TGCGCCAGCAGTACCGGGACAGCCAACACTGAAGCTTTCTTT.

This clone occurred once. This rearrangement joins TRBV7-9 to TRBJ1-1; possible D gene TRBD1, 5 bases. The CDR3 runs to 14 residues. Trimming removed 0 bases from V and 4 bases from J, with 9 bases in between. Germline loops: CDR1 SEHNR, CDR2 FQNEAQ (reference sequence). In DNA, the CDR3 is TGTGCCAGCAGCTTAGCGTCCGGGGGCACTGAAGCTTTCTTT. Translated, it gives CASSLASGGTEAFF.

The rearrangement uses TRBV9 and TRBJ2-1; TRBD2 might be the D (6 bases). Germline-derived CDR1 and CDR2 are SGDLS and YYNGEE. The CDR3 is made up of 15 amino acids. V was cut by 0 bases and J by 3 bases, with 10 bases left in between. In DNA, the CDR3 is TGTGCCAGCAGCGTAGATCCAGCGGGCTACAATGAGCAGTTCTTC. The encoded protein is CASSVDPAGYNEQFF.

CDR3 sequence: CASRRQGDSYEQYF. In DNA, the CDR3 is TGTGCCAGCCGACGACAGGGTGACTCCTACGAGCAGTACTTC. V usage is TRBV6-4 and J usage is TRBJ2-7, with TRBD1 identical over 7 bases. The CDR3 has 14 residues. CDR1 is MRHNA and CDR2 is SNTAGT in the germline V gene. V lost 8 bases, J lost 0 bases, and 7 bases stayed unmatched.

This chain links TRBV18 with TRBJ2-7; D call uncertain. Germline V gene data show CDR1 as KGHSH and CDR2 as LQKENI. Trimming removed 2 bases at V and 5 bases at J, with 7 bases between. The CDR3 spans 12 residues. CDR3 in amino acids: CASSPGAHEQYF. The CDR3 nucleotides are TGTGCCAGCTCACCAGGAGCCCACGAGCAGTACTTC.

The chain is built from TRBV29-1 and TRBJ1-1, with a possible D match to TRBD1 (6 bases). V shed 6 bases and J shed 1 base, with 12 bases lying between them. Germline loops: CDR1 SQVTM, CDR2 ANQGSEA. The CDR3 is 13 amino acids. The CDR3 protein is CSVARDKNTEAFF. CDR3 in DNA: TGCAGCGTCGCCCGGGACAAGAACACTGAAGCTTTCTTT.

The genes are TRBV5-6 and TRBJ1-5; D is perhaps TRBD1 (6 bases). This CDR3 comprises 15 residues. Germline CDR1 reads SGHDT; CDR2 reads YYEEEE. V was pared by 0 bases and J by 1 base, with 8 bases between. The CDR3 DNA reads TGTGCCAGCAGCTTGGGGACAGAGAGCAATCAGCCCCAGCATTTT. Protein: CASSLGTESNQPQHF.

In its sample, this clone was seen once. The genes are TRBV5-1 and TRBJ2-5; the match to TRBD2 covers 8 bases. The V and J ends lost 1 base and 5 bases, in that order; junction bases with no gene match: 10. Germline V gene lookup returns CDR1 SGHRS and CDR2 YFSETQ. CDR3 length: 16 amino acids. CDR3 sequence: CASSLRGTRIWETQYF. The CDR3 DNA reads as TGCGCCAGCAGCTTGCGGGGGACTAGAATTTGGGAGACCCAGTACTTC.

This sequence joins TRBV11-1 and TRBJ2-7; D call uncertain. Germline V lookup: CDR1 SGHAT, CDR2 FQDESV (reference sequence). The CDR3 runs 15 residues. V was trimmed by 5 bases and J by 2 bases, leaving 16 bases between them. CDR3 amino acids: CASSAQAGTTYEQYF. CDR3 coding DNA: TGTGCCAGCAGCGCTCAAGCCGGCACTACCTACGAGCAGTACTTC. The variable domain in full, with the rest retrieved from reference TRBV11-1 and TRBJ2-7, is EAEVAQSPRYKITEKSQAVAFWCDPISGHATLYWYRQILGQGPELLVQFQDESVVDDSQLPKDRFSAERLKGVDSTLKIQPAELGDSAMYLCASSAQAGTTYEQYFGPGTRLTVT.

This sequence joins TRBV2 and TRBJ2-7, with 7 bases identical to TRBD1. Trimming removed 6 bases from V and 6 bases from J; junction bases left unmatched: 5. The CDR3 is 12 residues long. The germline V gene has CDR1 SNHLY and CDR2 FYNNEI. The CDR3 protein is CASSSGQSEQYF. CDR3 nucleotide sequence: TGTGCCAGCAGCTCGGGACAGTCCGAGCAGTACTTC.